The 17 T cell receptor beta chains below come from one sample, sequenced in a study of neurological immune-mediated disorders. Each CDR3 protein is one row after TCRdb ran MiXCR on the 5' RACE reads. Of around 130,000 distinct CDR3 sequences listed, 3% to 3.5% are singletons. Sequencing used PBMCs. These receptors came from a woman aged 25-40 years with multiple sclerosis.

This clonotype has at least ten counts. The chain combines TRBV5-6 with TRBJ2-1; D possibly matches TRBD1 or TRBD2 (5 bases each). CDR1 and CDR2 (germline): SGHDT, YYEEEE. The V end lost 3 bases, the J end lost 5 bases, and 12 bases lay between the germline ends. This CDR3 is 14 amino acids long. CDR3 loop: CASSWGRPDNEQFF. CDR3 coding DNA: TGTGCCAGCAGCTGGGGACGTCCAGACAATGAGCAGTTCTTC.

This clonotype was detected many times. As DNA, the CDR3 is TGTGCCAGTAGTACGACAGGATGGGATACGCAGTATTTT. Translating gives CASSTTGWDTQYF. The chain employs TRBV19 and TRBJ2-3; the D gene is possibly TRBD1 (6 bases). V dropped 4 bases and J dropped 6 bases, with 11 bases sitting between them. CDR3 size: 13 residues. From germline, CDR1 is LNHDA and CDR2 SQIVND (reference sequence).

This clonotype came up many times. The CDR3 nucleotides read TGCGCCAGCAGCTCGCGCCATCTGGAGGTTAAAGAGACCCAGTACTTC. Its protein product is CASSSRHLEVKETQYF. This sequence joins TRBV5-1 and TRBJ2-5; D possibly corresponds to TRBD2 (5 bases). The CDR3 extends over 16 amino acids. The germline gives CDR1 SGHRS, CDR2 YFSETQ. V was cut by 3 bases and J by 3 bases, with 18 bases left in between.

This clonotype came up many times. V gene TRBV10-2 combines with J gene TRBJ2-3; 9 bases are shared with TRBD2. CDR3 size: 15 residues. With V trimmed by 3 bases and J by 6 bases, 7 bases remained unmatched. Germline-derived CDR1 and CDR2 are WSHSY and SAAADI. The CDR3 DNA follows: TGCGCCAGCAGTGACGTGATAGCGGGAGAGGATACGCAGTATTTT. Encoded protein: CASSDVIAGEDTQYF.

In its sample, this clonotype was seen many times. This chain connects TRBV6-5 to TRBJ2-5; TRBD1 is a possible D gene (5 bases). V lost 2 bases, J lost 3 bases, and 7 bases lay in between. The germline V gene encodes CDR1 MNHEY and CDR2 SVGAGI. CDR3 size: 13 residues. The CDR3 bases are TGTGCCAGCAGTTACCTAGGGGAAGAGACCCAGTACTTC. Residues: CASSYLGEETQYF.

At least ten counts were recorded for this clonotype. The chain joins TRBV3-1 to TRBJ2-1, with D possibly being TRBD2 (5 bases). Germline lookup yields CDR1 LGHDT and CDR2 YNNKEL (reference sequence). V lost 3 bases and J 4 bases, leaving 13 bases between the germline ends. This CDR3 is built from 15 residues. Here the CDR3 reads CASSQDPPGYNEQFF. The DNA for the CDR3 is TGTGCCAGCAGCCAGGACCCCCCGGGGTACAATGAGCAGTTCTTC.

This clonotype was counted a few times. The chain carries TRBV6-6 and TRBJ1-1, with TRBD1 matching over 9 bases. J was trimmed by 5 bases and V by 5 bases; bases with no gene match: 9. Germline CDR1 is MNHNY and CDR2 is SVGAGI (reference sequence). This CDR3 spans 15 amino acids. The CDR3 reads CASSTNRGLGTEAFF. The CDR3 DNA reads as TGTGCCAGCAGTACTAACAGGGGGCTAGGGACTGAAGCTTTCTTT.

This clonotype was found many times. The chain employs TRBV3-1 and TRBJ1-4; 9 bases align to TRBD1. Per germline, CDR1 LGHDT and CDR2 YNNKEL (reference sequence). With V trimmed by 0 bases and J by 6 bases, 2 bases remained unmatched. There are 15 residues in the CDR3. As DNA, the CDR3 is TGTGCCAGCAGCCAAGAACAGGGGGCGCATGAAAAACTGTTTTTT. Translating gives CASSQEQGAHEKLFF.

Worth noting for this clonotype: One base away lies a much larger clone, so this may be a sequencing read error. V and J are TRBV27 and TRBJ1-5; the D is unclear. With 4 bases removed from V and 5 bases from J, the gap between germline ends came to 6 bases. The CDR3 has 12 residues. Germline CDR1 MNHEY, CDR2 SMNVEV (reference sequence). In DNA, the CDR3 is TGTGCCAGCAGTTCCGGGGATCAGCCCCAGCATTTT. As protein: CASSSGDQPQHF.

Many counts were recorded for this clonotype. This chain uses TRBV24-1 with TRBJ2-2; 12 bases align to TRBD2. Germline values: CDR1 KGHDR, CDR2 SFDVKD. J was trimmed by 4 bases and V by 2 bases; bases with no gene match: 10. The CDR3 is 19 residues long. In DNA, the CDR3 is TGTGCCACCAGTGATTCTATGACTAGCGGGGGACGCCGCACCGGGGAGCTGTTTTTT. Amino acid sequence: CATSDSMTSGGRRTGELFF.

This clonotype was found many times. The chain combines TRBV5-1 with TRBJ2-1, with D perhaps TRBD2 (6 bases). Per the germline V gene, CDR1 is SGHRS and CDR2 is YFSETQ. The length of the CDR3 is 18 residues. V was cut by 0 bases and J by 2 bases, with 18 bases left in between. CDR3 DNA sequence: TGCGCCAGCAGCTTGGCCCCGGCTAGCGACACTCCCTACAATGAGCAGTTCTTC. Translated: CASSLAPASDTPYNEQFF.

The table lists this clonotype with many counts. The rearrangement links TRBV7-8 to TRBJ2-1; 9 nucleotides line up with TRBD2. CDR3 length equals 20 residues. After removal of 0 bases from V and 6 bases from J, the junction contained 18 bases not matched to a gene. Germline CDR1 is SGHVS and CDR2 is FQNEAQ. The CDR3: CASSLAAALLPGLALNEQFF. The DNA for the CDR3 is TGTGCCAGCAGCTTAGCCGCAGCGCTCCTTCCGGGACTAGCCCTCAATGAGCAGTTCTTC.

This clonotype was counted many times. The chain links TRBV20-1 to TRBJ2-7, with D perhaps assigned TRBD1 or TRBD2 (5 bases each). Germline V gene data show CDR1 as DFQATT and CDR2 as SNEGSKA (reference sequence). V was pared by 4 bases and J by 0 bases, with 16 bases between. This CDR3 has 15 amino acids. CDR3: CSANRQRGASYEQYF. CDR3 sequence (DNA): TGCAGTGCTAACCGTCAAAGGGGAGCCTCCTACGAGCAGTACTTC.

This clonotype was counted at least ten times. This sequence joins TRBV18 and TRBJ1-2; possibly TRBD1 for D (5 bases). The CDR3 length is 15 residues. Trimming cost V 4 bases and J 0 bases, with 12 bases left between them. Germline V gene lookup returns CDR1 KGHSH and CDR2 LQKENI. For the CDR3, the DNA is TGTGCCAGCTCACATCGAGACAGCCCTAACTATGGCTACACCTTC. It is translated as CASSHRDSPNYGYTF.

This clonotype appeared many times. V usage is TRBV3-1 and J usage is TRBJ2-3; 8 bases are a match to TRBD2. V shed 6 bases, J shed 2 bases, and the junction held 7 bases outside the gene matches. The CDR3 extends over 15 amino acids. Germline CDR1 reads LGHDT; CDR2 reads YNNKEL (reference sequence). CDR3 coding DNA: TGTGCCAGCAGTGCAGACGGACTAGCCACAGATACGCAGTATTTT. Protein product: CASSADGLATDTQYF.

This clonotype has ten or more counts. The V gene is TRBV20-1, the J gene TRBJ1-5; maybe TRBD1 (5 bases). The CDR3 is made up of 15 amino acids. Trimming left V 3 bases short and J 4 bases short, with 16 bases between. Germline assignment: CDR1 DFQATT and CDR2 SNEGSKA (reference sequence). The CDR3 is CSARELGTQNQPQHF. The CDR3 nucleotides are TGCAGTGCTAGGGAGCTCGGGACGCAAAATCAGCCCCAGCATTTT.

This clonotype was seen repeatedly, ten times or more. V and J are TRBV5-6 and TRBJ1-5; TRBD1 is a possible D gene (5 bases). The length of the CDR3 is 12 residues. CDR1 is SGHDT, CDR2 YYEEEE, per germline. V gave up 3 bases and J gave up 7 bases, with 8 bases separating them. The DNA of the CDR3 is TGTGCCAGCAGCTCCGGGGGGCAGCCCCAGCATTTT. Its translation: CASSSGGQPQHF.